These 26 T cell receptor beta chains share one sample of origin, sequenced in a study of lymphopenia after photon versus proton radiotherapy. Measured with immunoSEQ multiplex PCR; TCRdb has only the in-frame clones, and not every one. In the table there are about 68,000 clones, approximately 91% of which are singletons. The starting material was peripheral blood, obtained from a patient treated with photon-based radiotherapy. The receptor set was obtained from a woman between 65 and 79 years old with pancreatic cancer.

The genes are TRBV18 and TRBJ1-5, with a weak D call TRBD1 (6 bases). The CDR3 is 14 amino acids. The V and J ends lost 3 bases and 2 bases respectively, with 8 bases between them. The germline gives CDR1 KGHSH, CDR2 LQKENI. For the CDR3, the DNA is TGTGCCAGCTCACCCTCAGGGGGCAATCAGCCCCAGCATTTT. Amino acid sequence: CASSPSGGNQPQHF.

A single count supports this clone. V gene TRBV29-1 combines with J gene TRBJ2-1, with D maybe TRBD2 (6 bases). Germline-derived CDR1 and CDR2 are SQVTM and ANQGSEA. V was clipped by 4 bases and J by 0 bases, with 16 bases between them. The length of the CDR3 is 16 residues. CDR3 DNA: TGCAGCGTTGTTCGGACTACCCTGAGCTCCTACAATGAGCAGTTCTTC. As protein: CSVVRTTLSSYNEQFF.

This sequence joins TRBV7-9 and TRBJ1-4, with 11 bases fitting TRBD1. The CDR3 runs 15 residues. The V segment lost 6 bases and the J segment 4 bases; nucleotides outside the gene matches: 4. Per germline, CDR1 SEHNR and CDR2 FQNEAQ (reference sequence). In DNA form, the CDR3 reads TGTGCCAGCAGTCGGACAGGGGGCTATAATGAAAAACTGTTTTTT. Its protein product is CASSRTGGYNEKLFF.

This clone was detected once. The J gene is TRBJ2-7, the V gene TRBV9; 8 bases fit TRBD1. V shed 4 bases and J 1 base; nucleotides not matched to a gene: 4. Germline V gene lookup returns CDR1 SGDLS and CDR2 YYNGEE. This CDR3 has 14 amino acids. The CDR3, as DNA: TGTGCCAGCAGCACCGGGACAGGATCCTACGAGCAGTACTTC. This translates into CASSTGTGSYEQYF.

This clone has only one observation. The chain carries TRBV7-2 and TRBJ2-7; D is undetermined. CDR3 size: 14 residues. Trimming took off 4 bases at V and 0 bases at J, with 10 bases between the two ends. Germline CDR1 and CDR2: SGHTA and FQGNSA. Here the CDR3 reads CASSWGSSSYEQYF. DNA for the CDR3: TGTGCCAGCAGCTGGGGATCATCCTCCTACGAGCAGTACTTC.

V gene TRBV27 combines with J gene TRBJ2-2; 10 bases match TRBD2. V dropped 8 bases and J dropped 7; count of bases not matched to a gene: 13. Germline V CDR1 and CDR2: MNHEY, SMNVEV (reference sequence). This CDR3 spans 16 amino acids. The CDR3, as DNA: TGTGCCAGCCAAAAAAGACCTAGCGGGAGTGGCGGGGAGCTGTTTTTT. This codes for CASQKRPSGSGGELFF.

The table lists this clone with a count of one. The CDR3 bases are TGTGCCAGCAGCTTAGGTTCGCCAGTTGGCCAGCATTTT. Encoded protein: CASSLGSPVGQHF. This chain uses TRBV7-2 with TRBJ1-5; D is undetermined. This CDR3 has 13 residues. Looked up from germline, CDR1 is SGHTA and CDR2 is FQGNSA. V was trimmed by 1 base and J by 12 bases, leaving 13 bases between them.

The rearrangement uses TRBV25-1 and TRBJ2-2; weak D call: TRBD1 (6 bases). This CDR3 has 15 amino acids. Trimming pared 3 bases from V and 4 bases from J, leaving 12 bases between. Germline assignment: CDR1 MGHDK and CDR2 SYGVNS. The DNA for the CDR3 is TGTGCCAGCAGTGATACAGGGTCCCTCACCGGGGAGCTGTTTTTT. Its protein is CASSDTGSLTGELFF.

As concerns this clone: The same CDR3 can be traced to other DNA sequences in this sample. The V call is TRBV5-1, the J call TRBJ2-5; the match to TRBD2 covers 11 bases. Germline CDR1 and CDR2: SGHRS and YFSETQ. The CDR3 is 14 residues long. V was clipped by 2 bases and J by 4 bases; unmatched bases: 1. CDR3 loop: CASSLGTSGETQYF. The CDR3 nucleotides read TGCGCCAGCAGCTTAGGGACTAGCGGAGAGACCCAGTACTTC.

The gene calls are TRBV7-8 and TRBJ2-7, with 10 bases fitting TRBD2. This CDR3 is built from 16 residues. Germline V gene lookup returns CDR1 SGHVS and CDR2 FQNEAQ. J lost 3 bases, V lost 1 base, and 6 bases had no gene match. DNA of the CDR3: TGTGCCAGCAGCTTAGTTGCTAGCGGGAGAGGCTACGAGCAGTACTTC. Encoded protein: CASSLVASGRGYEQYF. The whole variable domain, filled in from reference TRBV7-8 and TRBJ2-7, reads GAGVSQSPRYKVAKRGQDVALRCDPISGHVSLFWYQQALGQGPEFLTYFQNEAQLDKSGLPSDRFFAERPEGSVSTLKIQRTQQEDSAVYLCASSLVASGRGYEQYFGPGTRLTVT.

The V and J genes are TRBV12-2 and TRBJ1-4. TRBV12-2 is given as a pseudogene. CDR3 length equals 15 residues. The CDR3 reads CASRLVGTLCGKLFF. The CDR3 DNA sequence: TGTGCAAGTCGCTTAGTGGGGACCCTATGTGGAAAACTGTTTTTT.

The J gene is TRBJ1-5, the V gene TRBV6-1; TRBD1 aligns across 7 bases. The CDR3 has 16 residues. Looked up from germline, CDR1 is MNHNS and CDR2 is SASEGT. V trimming: 6 bases; J trimming: 4 bases; junction bases outside the gene matches: 12. Here the CDR3 reads CASRENRGRSNQPQHF. DNA of the CDR3: TGTGCCAGCAGAGAAAACAGGGGCAGGAGTAATCAGCCCCAGCATTTT.

The chain joins TRBV13 to TRBJ2-3, with 10 bases identical to TRBD2. The ends lost 4 bases at V and 1 base at J; junction bases unmatched: 5. Germline CDR1 PRHDT, CDR2 FYEKMQ (reference sequence). The CDR3 is 16 residues long. The CDR3 region has the DNA TGTGCCAGCAGCTATGCCGGGACTAGCGGCACAGATACGCAGTATTTT. Protein product: CASSYAGTSGTDTQYF. The variable domain in full, with the rest retrieved from reference TRBV13 and TRBJ2-3, is AAGVIQSPRHLIKEKRETATLKCYPIPRHDTVYWYQQGPGQDPQFLISFYEKMQSDKGSIPDRFSAQQFSDYHSELNMSSLELGDSALYFCASSYAGTSGTDTQYFGPGTRLTVL.

This clone has a single count. This chain links TRBV5-6 with TRBJ2-1; 13 bases line up with TRBD2. The CDR3 runs 17 residues. The J segment lost 6 bases and the V segment lost 0 bases, leaving 6 bases of the junction unmatched. CDR1 and CDR2 (germline): SGHDT, YYEEEE. The CDR3 reads CASSLEGLAGRSNEQFF. The DNA for the CDR3 is TGTGCCAGCAGCTTGGAGGGACTAGCGGGACGAAGCAATGAGCAGTTCTTC. Drawing the rest from reference TRBV5-6 and TRBJ2-1, the complete variable domain is DAGVTQSPTHLIKTRGQQVTLRCSPKSGHDTVSWYQQALGQGPQFIFQYYEEEERQRGNFPDRFSGHQFPNYSSELNVNALLLGDSALYLCASSLEGLAGRSNEQFFGPGTRLTVL.

The rearrangement uses TRBV5-4 and TRBJ2-7, with 16 bases identical to TRBD2. Unmatched junction bases numbered 5, after V lost 4 bases and J lost 1 base. There are 17 residues in the CDR3. Germline-derived CDR1 and CDR2 are SGHNT and YYREEE (reference sequence). The CDR3 protein is CASSQGLAGGTSYEQYF. The CDR3 nucleotides are TGTGCCAGCAGCCAGGGACTAGCGGGAGGGACGTCCTACGAGCAGTACTTC.

In its sample, this clone was seen once. The rearrangement links TRBV4-3 to TRBJ2-7; weak D call: TRBD1 (5 bases). Germline CDR1 reads LGHNA; CDR2 reads YSLEER. The CDR3 consists of 15 residues. V was shortened by 1 base and J by 2 bases, with 12 bases between the two germline ends. The CDR3: CASSQGRGYAYEQYF. CDR3 bases: TGCGCCAGCAGCCAAGGTAGGGGTTACGCCTACGAGCAGTACTTC.

The chain couples TRBV28 to TRBJ2-7, with D unresolved. CDR1 MDHEN and CDR2 SYDVKM come from the germline V gene. CDR3 length: 12 residues. V lost 2 bases and J lost 4, with 6 bases in between. The CDR3, as DNA: TGTGCCAGCAGTTTAGCGGCGTACGAGCAGTACTTC. Translated: CASSLAAYEQYF.

The rearrangement links TRBV9 to TRBJ1-3; D is possibly TRBD1 (6 bases). The V and J ends lost 0 bases and 6 bases respectively, with 10 bases between them. Germline CDR1 and CDR2: SGDLS and YYNGEE. The CDR3 extends over 14 amino acids. This chain's CDR3 is CASSVVPGANTIYF. For the CDR3, the DNA is TGTGCCAGCAGCGTAGTTCCGGGGGCAAACACCATATATTTT.

The gene calls are TRBV29-1 and TRBJ1-1; a possible D gene is TRBD1 (6 bases). Trimming shortened V by 5 bases and J by 4 bases, and 17 bases separated the two germline ends. The CDR3 runs to 14 residues. In germline, CDR1 is SQVTM, CDR2 ANQGSEA. This CDR3 reads CSVTSWGGGTEAFF. DNA of the CDR3: TGCAGCGTTACCTCGTGGGGAGGGGGCACTGAAGCTTTCTTT.

The chain combines TRBV6-6 with TRBJ2-7, with no clear D. Germline V gene lookup returns CDR1 MNHNY and CDR2 SVGAGI (reference sequence). V shed 5 bases and J shed 6 bases, with 8 bases lying between them. The CDR3 length is 11 residues. The CDR3 region is CASSTFSEQYF. For the CDR3, the DNA is TGTGCCAGCAGTACTTTCTCCGAGCAGTACTTC.

This chain joins TRBV19 and TRBJ2-1; D is perhaps TRBD2 (7 bases). The V gene's germline CDR1 is LNHDA and CDR2 SQIVND (reference sequence). CDR3 length: 16 residues. Trimming took off 3 bases at V and 1 base at J, with 13 bases between the two ends. CDR3 sequence: CASSMPRGASYNEQFF. The DNA of the CDR3 is TGTGCCAGTAGTATGCCCCGGGGGGCTTCCTACAATGAGCAGTTCTTC.

The chain links TRBV10-3 to TRBJ2-1; 9 positions agree with TRBD2. The CDR3 covers 14 residues. Germline trimming cut 8 bases from V and 9 bases from J; bases unmatched to any gene: 11. Germline V gives CDR1 ENHRY, CDR2 SYGVKD. CDR3 sequence reads: CAIGSGLASSEQFF. DNA of the CDR3: TGTGCCATCGGCTCGGGACTAGCCTCCAGTGAGCAGTTCTTC.

The rearrangement uses TRBV4-3 and TRBJ2-3; TRBD2 matches 7 bases. CDR1 LGHNA and CDR2 YSLEER come from the germline V gene. This CDR3 has 19 residues. V was pared by 4 bases and J by 4 bases, with 20 bases of the junction left unmatched. CDR3 protein: CASSRDLNGLVGRADTQYF. The CDR3 nucleotides are TGCGCCAGCAGCCGGGACCTCAATGGACTAGTTGGCCGGGCAGATACGCAGTATTTT.

The chain links TRBV5-5 to TRBJ2-7; 10 nucleotides align to TRBD2. From germline, CDR1 is SGHKS and CDR2 YYEKEE (reference sequence). With 3 bases clipped from V and 2 bases from J, the junction kept 2 bases outside the gene matches. This CDR3 contains 14 residues. The CDR3 DNA is TGTGCCAGCAGCTCTACTAGCGGGACCTACGAGCAGTACTTC. Translation: CASSSTSGTYEQYF.

This sequence joins TRBV27 and TRBJ1-2; TRBD1 matches at 9 bases. From germline, CDR1 is MNHEY and CDR2 SMNVEV (reference sequence). With 6 bases clipped from V and 8 bases from J, the junction kept 16 bases outside the gene matches. There are 16 residues in the CDR3. The CDR3 here is CASSRQGVDLTRGYTF. In DNA, the CDR3 is TGTGCCAGCAGCAGACAGGGGGTAGACTTAACGCGAGGCTACACCTTC.

This clone showed up just a few times. V and J are TRBV19 and TRBJ1-2, with D tentatively TRBD1 (6 bases). CDR1 LNHDA and CDR2 SQIVND come from the germline V gene (reference sequence). The CDR3 contains 15 residues. V was clipped by 5 bases and J by 3 bases, with 16 bases between them. The CDR3 region has the DNA TGTGCCAGTAGTGGGCACAGGGTCACAGACTATGGCTACACCTTC. Residues: CASSGHRVTDYGYTF.